Shown below are 31 T cell receptor beta chains from a single sample sequenced in a study of T cell responses to AZD1222 COVID-19 vaccine. This table comes from immunoSEQ multiplex PCR, and its TCRdb copy is limited to in-frame clones, with some not included. The sample shows tens of thousands of clones, roughly 88% of them seen only once. Sequenced material: peripheral blood, taken on day 0 of AZD1222 vaccination. The receptors originated from an adult in good health.

The chain employs TRBV2 and TRBJ1-1; D unresolved. The CDR3 has 11 amino acids. Looked up from germline, CDR1 is SNHLY and CDR2 is FYNNEI. The V gene lost 7 bases and the J gene lost 1 base, with 4 bases spanning the gap. The CDR3 spells CASMGNTEAFF. As DNA, the CDR3 is TGTGCCAGCATGGGGAACACTGAAGCTTTCTTT. The entire variable domain, with the rest obtained from reference TRBV2 and TRBJ1-1, is as follows: EPEVTQTPSHQVTQMGQEVILRCVPISNHLYFYWYRQILGQKVEFLVSFYNNEISEKSEIFDDQFSVERPDGSNFTLKIRSTKLEDSAMYFCASMGNTEAFFGQGTRLTVV.

Concerning this clone itself: Other DNA variants within this sample encode the same CDR3. The gene calls are TRBV12-3 or TRBV12-4 and TRBJ1-6; D is unresolved. Deletions cut 2 bases from V and 6 bases from J, with 5 bases between. This CDR3 has 13 amino acids. CDR3 sequence: CASSLLSNSPLHF. DNA of the CDR3: TGTGCCAGCAGTTTACTAAGTAATTCACCCCTCCACTTT.

The J gene is TRBJ2-7, the V gene TRBV5-6, with D maybe TRBD2 (6 bases). Germline CDR1 and CDR2: SGHDT and YYEEEE. The CDR3 length is 14 residues. V lost 4 bases and J lost 7, with 18 bases in between. CDR3 bases: TGTGCCAGCAGCCCATTAGCGGAGGGGAGAGAGCAGTACTTC. Translated: CASSPLAEGREQYF.

This chain links TRBV18 with TRBJ2-5, with D possibly matching TRBD2 (5 bases). V was cut by 3 bases and J by 5 bases, with 16 bases left in between. This CDR3 comprises 15 residues. CDR1 is KGHSH and CDR2 is LQKENI in the germline V gene. CDR3 in amino acids: CASSPGREGRETQYF. CDR3 DNA sequence: TGTGCCAGCTCACCGGGGAGAGAAGGTCGGGAGACCCAGTACTTC.

The gene calls are TRBV28 and TRBJ2-5; D is uncertain. Trimming took off 4 bases at V and 5 bases at J, with 5 bases between the two ends. The germline CDR1 and CDR2 sequences are MDHEN and SYDVKM. The CDR3 sequence is 11 residues long. CDR3 bases: TGTGCCAGCAGTTGGATCGAGACCCAGTACTTC. This gives the protein CASSWIETQYF.

This clone was counted once. The chain is built from TRBV9 and TRBJ1-1; 10 bases are a match to TRBD1. CDR3 size: 15 residues. The V gene's germline CDR1 is SGDLS and CDR2 YYNGEE. V gave up 0 bases and J gave up 3 bases; unmatched junction bases: 2. The CDR3 DNA is TGTGCCAGCAGCGTAGTGGGACAGGGGTACACTGAAGCTTTCTTT. This translates into CASSVVGQGYTEAFF.

This chain links TRBV6-6 with TRBJ2-1, with 8 bases lining up with TRBD2. After removal of 5 bases from V and 0 bases from J, the junction contained 12 bases not matched to a gene. This CDR3 contains 18 residues. Germline-derived CDR1 and CDR2 are MNHNY and SVGAGI (reference sequence). For the CDR3, the DNA is TGTGCCAGCAGTCGGTCCGGACTAGCAGGAAACTCCTACAATGAGCAGTTCTTC. This translates into CASSRSGLAGNSYNEQFF.

The V and J genes are TRBV28 and TRBJ2-7, with 7 bases lining up with TRBD2. The CDR3 consists of 16 residues. Trimming cost V 1 base and J 5 bases; bases outside gene matches: 11. Germline V gene data show CDR1 as MDHEN and CDR2 as SYDVKM. CDR3 sequence: CASSLLLAGEGDEQYF. The CDR3 DNA is TGTGCCAGCAGTTTATTGCTGGCGGGAGAAGGTGACGAGCAGTACTTC.

V usage is TRBV12-5 and J usage is TRBJ2-5; 8 bases fit TRBD1. The ends lost 4 bases at V and 4 bases at J; junction bases unmatched: 2. Germline lookup yields CDR1 LGHNT and CDR2 FRNRAP. The CDR3 is 13 amino acids. The CDR3: CASGSGQGETQYF. The CDR3 nucleotides are TGTGCTAGTGGTTCCGGACAGGGAGAGACCCAGTACTTC. Full variable domain (outside the CDR3, taken from reference TRBV12-5 and TRBJ2-5): DARVTQTPRHKVTEMGQEVTMRCQPILGHNTVFWYRQTMMQGLELLAYFRNRAPLDDSGMPKDRFSAEMPDATLATLKIQPSEPRDSAVYFCASGSGQGETQYFGPGTRLLVL.

This clone was found once. V is TRBV6-5 and J is TRBJ1-4; D gene ambiguous. Trimming shortened V by 0 bases and J by 7 bases, and 12 bases separated the two germline ends. CDR1 and CDR2 (germline): MNHEY, SVGAGI. CDR3 size: 15 residues. The CDR3 DNA reads as TGTGCCAGCAGTTACTCTACAGTCCGGGGTGAAAAACTGTTTTTT. Translating gives CASSYSTVRGEKLFF.

This chain joins TRBV5-1 and TRBJ2-1, with 9 bases that match TRBD2. With 0 bases clipped from V and 6 bases from J, the junction kept 10 bases outside the gene matches. The CDR3 is made up of 17 amino acids. Germline V gives CDR1 SGHRS, CDR2 YFSETQ. The CDR3 loop is CASSLAPQLAGGNEQFF. CDR3 coding DNA: TGCGCCAGCAGCTTGGCCCCACAACTAGCGGGTGGCAATGAGCAGTTCTTC.

V gene TRBV11-2 combines with J gene TRBJ1-5; the D gene is possibly TRBD1 (6 bases). Germline V lookup: CDR1 SGHAT, CDR2 FQNNGV. This CDR3 has 16 amino acids. Trimming left V 3 bases short and J 0 bases short, with 12 bases between. The CDR3 coding sequence is TGTGCCAGCAGCTTCACTACAGGGTCTAGCAATCAGCCCCAGCATTTT. Translating it yields CASSFTTGSSNQPQHF.

This clone ranks as medium-sized. This chain links TRBV15 with TRBJ2-3; D unclear. The ends were cut back, 0 bases at V and 1 base at J, with 5 bases in the middle. From germline, CDR1 is LNHNV and CDR2 YYDKDF (reference sequence). The CDR3 totals 14 residues. DNA of the CDR3: TGTGCCACCAGCAGAGATGACGGCACAGATACGCAGTATTTT. Translated, it gives CATSRDDGTDTQYF.

This clone was counted between two and nine times. V and J are TRBV27 and TRBJ1-2; TRBD1 aligns across 7 bases. This CDR3 has 16 residues. The V and J ends lost 5 bases and 2 bases, in that order; junction bases with no gene match: 11. CDR1 MNHEY and CDR2 SMNVEV come from the germline V gene (reference sequence). The CDR3 here is CASSMRDRPSNYGYTF. Written as DNA, the CDR3 is TGTGCCAGCAGTATGCGGGACAGACCTTCAAACTATGGCTACACCTTC.

The chain carries TRBV4-3 and TRBJ2-3; TRBD2 aligns across 8 bases. Trimming cost V 1 base and J 2 bases; bases outside gene matches: 5. This CDR3 contains 16 residues. CDR1 is LGHNA and CDR2 is YSLEER in the germline V gene. CDR3 DNA sequence: TGCGCCAGCAGCCAAGGATTAGCGGGGCCCACAGATACGCAGTATTTT. It specifies CASSQGLAGPTDTQYF.

The chain combines TRBV7-2 with TRBJ2-3, with D possibly being TRBD1 (6 bases). CDR1 is SGHTA, CDR2 FQGNSA, per germline. CDR3 size: 14 residues. V was shortened by 7 bases and J by 2 bases, with 13 bases between the two germline ends. The CDR3 coding sequence is TGTGCCAGCAACGTAGGGACAATCACAGATACGCAGTATTTT. Residues: CASNVGTITDTQYF.

In its sample, this clone was seen once. The chain recombines TRBV6-5 with TRBJ1-2; 8 bases match TRBD1. J lost 5 bases, V lost 5 bases, and 10 bases had no gene match. Germline V gene lookup returns CDR1 MNHEY and CDR2 SVGAGI. This CDR3 has 15 residues. CDR3 loop: CASSPGTGRGYGYTF. CDR3 in DNA: TGTGCCAGCAGTCCCGGGACAGGACGGGGGTATGGCTACACCTTC.

V is TRBV6-2 or TRBV6-3 and J is TRBJ2-2; weak D call: TRBD1 (6 bases). In germline, CDR1 is MNHEY, CDR2 SVGEGT. V lost 6 bases and J 5 bases, leaving 22 bases between the germline ends. CDR3 length: 17 residues. CDR3 amino acids: CASSNTPTGFRTGELFF. CDR3 DNA sequence: TGTGCCAGCAGCAACACGCCGACAGGATTTAGGACCGGGGAGCTGTTTTTT.

The rearrangement uses TRBV7-9 and TRBJ1-1, with D hard to call. The CDR3 is 14 amino acids. The V end was cut by 3 bases, the J end by 0 bases, with 8 bases between. Germline values: CDR1 SEHNR, CDR2 FQNEAQ (reference sequence). CDR3 loop: CASSLRAVNTEAFF. The CDR3 nucleotides read TGTGCCAGCAGCTTGCGGGCGGTGAACACTGAAGCTTTCTTT.

The chain recombines TRBV3-1 (or the pseudogene TRBV3-2) with TRBJ1-1; 7 nucleotides align to TRBD1. Germline V CDR1 and CDR2: LGHDT, YNNKEL (reference sequence). V lost 8 bases, J lost 5 bases, and 5 bases stayed unmatched. This CDR3 region has 12 residues. CDR3 nucleotides: TGTGCCAGCGGCAGGGGGGAAACTGAAGCTTTCTTT. This translates into CASGRGETEAFF.

The rearrangement links TRBV27 to TRBJ1-6; D is unclear. V was shortened by 4 bases and J by 4 bases, with 11 bases between the two germline ends. Germline CDR1 reads MNHEY; CDR2 reads SMNVEV (reference sequence). The CDR3 is 15 amino acids. The CDR3 DNA reads as TGTGCCAGCAGTTCCTCCGGCCCATATAATTCACCCCTCCACTTT. This gives the protein CASSSSGPYNSPLHF.

V usage is TRBV10-3 and J usage is TRBJ2-7; D might be TRBD1 (6 bases). This CDR3 contains 13 residues. Germline V gene lookup returns CDR1 ENHRY and CDR2 SYGVKD. Trimming took 2 bases from V and 4 from J, leaving 9 bases between them. CDR3 DNA: TGTGCCATCAGTGAGGGGGGCCCTTACGAGCAGTACTTC. It codes for CAISEGGPYEQYF.

The chain joins TRBV24-1 to TRBJ2-1, with 11 nucleotides matching TRBD1. The CDR3 runs 16 residues. The V gene's germline CDR1 is KGHDR and CDR2 SFDVKD. The V and J ends lost 2 bases and 9 bases, in that order; junction bases with no gene match: 8. The CDR3 coding sequence is TGTGCCACCAGTGATTGGGGACAGGGGGAAAAAAGTGAGCAGTTCTTC. Its protein product is CATSDWGQGEKSEQFF.

The CDR3 region has the DNA TGTGCCAGCAGTTCACCCGGACAGGCGGCCACAGATACGCAGTATTTT. This translates into CASSSPGQAATDTQYF. This chain connects TRBV28 to TRBJ2-3; 7 bases fit TRBD1. Trimming took 4 bases from V and 2 from J; bases not matched to a gene: 9. CDR1 is MDHEN and CDR2 is SYDVKM in the germline V gene. The CDR3 loop spans 16 amino acids. Variable domain in full (rest from reference TRBV28 and TRBJ2-3): DVKVTQSSRYLVKRTGEKVFLECVQDMDHENMFWYRQDPGLGLRLIYFSYDVKMKEKGDIPEGYSVSREKKERFSLILESASTNQTSMYLCASSSPGQAATDTQYFGPGTRLTVL.

This rearrangement joins TRBV24-1 to TRBJ2-1; a weak D match, TRBD1 (6 bases). This CDR3 has 16 amino acids. CDR1 is KGHDR, CDR2 SFDVKD, per germline. The V gene lost 3 bases and the J gene lost 0 bases, with 11 bases spanning the gap. The DNA for the CDR3 is TGTGCCACCAGTGATGGGACAACTAGCTCCTACAATGAGCAGTTCTTC. Residues: CATSDGTTSSYNEQFF.

This clone has more than one count but fewer than ten. V gene TRBV7-8 combines with J gene TRBJ2-7; D is perhaps TRBD2 (7 bases). There are 15 residues in the CDR3. CDR1 SGHVS and CDR2 FQNEAQ come from the germline V gene. V lost 5 bases and J lost 2, with 16 bases in between. The CDR3 DNA follows: TGTGCCAGCAGCAAAGGGGGGGCCCCCACCTACGAGCAGTACTTC. Protein: CASSKGGAPTYEQYF.

This chain uses TRBV11-3 with TRBJ1-1, with unresolved D. This CDR3 is built from 14 residues. Per the germline V gene, CDR1 is SGHNT and CDR2 is YENEEA. Trimming shortened V by 2 bases and J by 3 bases, and 10 bases separated the two germline ends. The chain's CDR3 is CASSLRGRDTEAFF. CDR3 sequence (DNA): TGTGCCAGCAGCTTACGTGGGAGGGACACTGAAGCTTTCTTT.

The rearrangement joins TRBV5-5 to TRBJ1-2; no clear D. The CDR3 has 14 residues. V dropped 0 bases and J dropped 3 bases, with 9 bases sitting between them. Germline-derived CDR1 and CDR2 are SGHKS and YYEKEE (reference sequence). Written as DNA, the CDR3 is TGTGCCAGCAGCTTGGCCCAGACCGACTATGGCTACACCTTC. This codes for CASSLAQTDYGYTF.

The rearrangement uses TRBV7-2 and TRBJ2-7, with TRBD2 matching 13 bases. The CDR3 contains 14 residues. Germline lookup yields CDR1 SGHTA and CDR2 FQGNSA. With V trimmed by 7 bases and J by 7 bases, 7 bases remained unmatched. The CDR3 DNA reads TGTGCCAGCAACGGACTAGCGGGAGCGGGGGAGCAGTACTTC. It is translated as CASNGLAGAGEQYF.

V gene TRBV28 combines with J gene TRBJ1-5; weak D call: TRBD1 (6 bases). CDR1 is MDHEN, CDR2 SYDVKM, per germline. V gave up 6 bases and J gave up 4 bases, with 10 bases separating them. The CDR3 loop spans 13 amino acids. The CDR3, as DNA: TGTGCCAGCAGAGTAGACAGGAATCAGCCCCAGCATTTT. Its translation: CASRVDRNQPQHF.

CDR3 DNA: TGTGCCAGCAGCCAAGTGGGCTCCTACAATGAGCAGTTCTTC. Translated, it gives CASSQVGSYNEQFF. The gene calls are TRBV4-2 and TRBJ2-1; D unclear. In germline, CDR1 is LGHNA, CDR2 YNFKEQ. This CDR3 comprises 14 residues. V was pared by 1 base and J by 0 bases, with 4 bases between.